The sequence of this T cell receptor (beta chain) was determined in a study of blood T cell repertoires in COVID-19. Study-level information: The United States, Italy and Spain were the sources of the acute and convalescent COVID-19 samples. The cDNA or gDNA used as material had been derived from T cells, B-cell-depleted T cells, or PBMCs.

In the original analysis: Amplification with reference gene primers provided the estimates of nucleated cell counts. Clones were read by immunoSEQ multiplex PCR, and TCRdb kept only the in-frame ones, dropping some. The V and J calls and clone size come from that table; D and trimming were worked out from the DNA. The sample lists approximately 400,000 clones, around 89% seen once, with roughly 1.2% in the top ten. CDR1 SEHNR and CDR2 FQNEAQ come from the germline V gene (reference sequence). The CDR3 totals 15 residues. V lost 5 bases to trimming and J lost 0 bases, with 11 bases between them. The source material was peripheral blood. The chain couples TRBV7-9 to TRBJ1-3; D perhaps matches TRBD1 (6 bases). The clonotype originates from a man aged 35-49 years with acute or convalescent COVID-19. The CDR3 is CASSPGTNSGNTIYF. DNA for the CDR3: TGTGCCAGCAGCCCCGGGACAAACTCTGGAAACACCATATATTTT.